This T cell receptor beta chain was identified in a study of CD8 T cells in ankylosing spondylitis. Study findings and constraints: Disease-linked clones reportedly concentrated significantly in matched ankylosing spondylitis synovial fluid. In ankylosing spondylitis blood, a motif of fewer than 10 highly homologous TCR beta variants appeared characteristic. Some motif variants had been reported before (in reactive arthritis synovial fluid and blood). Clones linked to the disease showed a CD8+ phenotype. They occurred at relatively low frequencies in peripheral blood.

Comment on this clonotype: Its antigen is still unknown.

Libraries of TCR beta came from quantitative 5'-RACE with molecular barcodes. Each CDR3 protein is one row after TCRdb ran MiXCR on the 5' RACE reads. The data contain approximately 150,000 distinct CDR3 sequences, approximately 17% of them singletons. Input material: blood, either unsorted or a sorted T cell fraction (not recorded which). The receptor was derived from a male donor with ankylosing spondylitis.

Written as DNA, the CDR3 is TGTGCCACCCGTAGGGGGTACGAGCAGTACTTC. Translation gives CATRRGYEQYF. V is TRBV27 and J is TRBJ2-7, with D perhaps TRBD1 (6 bases). The ends were cut back, 10 bases at V and 4 bases at J, with 11 bases in the middle. The CDR3 runs 11 residues. The germline V gene has CDR1 MNHEY and CDR2 SMNVEV (reference sequence).